This passage covers 2 T cell receptor beta chains from one sample sequenced in a study of shared clonotypes between healthy human individuals. The assay was immunoSEQ multiplex PCR, and TCRdb's table has in-frame clones only and misses some. Among 550,000 to 600,000 clones, 95% to 98% were seen once, and the ten largest hold approximately 0.33%. CD8 cells regarded as naive lacked CD45RO, were positively chosen for CCR7, and omitted terminally differentiated effector memory CD45RA+ cells. The specimen sequenced was naive CD8+ T cells sorted from blood. Receptors were obtained from a man aged 25-40 years in good health.

V gene TRBV11-2 combines with J gene TRBJ2-5; 12 nucleotides align to TRBD2. The junction had 3 bases not matched to a gene; V was cut back by 4 bases and J by 0 bases. The CDR3 loop spans 16 amino acids. The germline V gene has CDR1 SGHAT and CDR2 FQNNGV. The CDR3 loop reads CASSSGTSGHQETQYF. CDR3 DNA: TGTGCCAGCAGCTCCGGGACTAGCGGGCACCAAGAGACCCAGTACTTC.

The V call is TRBV7-8, the J call TRBJ1-4; D gene unclear. This CDR3 spans 12 amino acids. V was shortened by 4 bases and J by 14 bases, with 14 bases between the two germline ends. Germline lookup yields CDR1 SGHVS and CDR2 FQNEAQ. CDR3 DNA sequence: TGTGCCAGCAGCTCTTCGACTCCAAACCTGTTTTTT. Amino acid sequence: CASSSSTPNLFF.